The 20 T cell receptor beta chains presented below share a single source sample, sequenced in a study of T-cell memory formation after mild COVID-19. MiXCR, run by TCRdb on the 5' RACE reads, gives a single entry per CDR3 protein. The profile shows about 240,000 distinct CDR3 sequences, over 9% of them singletons. The source material was PBMCs or a T cell subset sorted from them (not recorded which). These receptors came from a man between 18 and 29 years old who had mild COVID-19 (a few samples of this study predate the infection). Cell type and time point are not known.

This clonotype occurred a few times. The CDR3 loop is CASRRTGTGGNGYTF. Written as DNA, the CDR3 is TGTGCCAGCAGACGTACCGGGACAGGGGGTAATGGCTACACCTTC. The rearrangement uses TRBV7-2 and TRBJ1-2, with 11 bases lining up with TRBD1. This CDR3 spans 15 amino acids. V lost 6 bases, J lost 6 bases, and 9 bases stayed unmatched. CDR1 is SGHTA, CDR2 FQGNSA, per germline.

In its sample, this clonotype was seen a few times. The chain recombines TRBV7-3 with TRBJ2-3, with 8 bases lining up with TRBD1. The CDR3 has 14 amino acids. V shed 5 bases and J 7 bases; nucleotides not matched to a gene: 8. Looked up from germline, CDR1 is SGHTA and CDR2 is FQGTGA. The CDR3 here is CASSPGQGKYTQYF. In DNA form, the CDR3 reads TGTGCCAGCAGCCCTGGACAGGGCAAATATACGCAGTATTTT.

This chain joins TRBV3-1 and TRBJ1-1; D is unclear. V was shortened by 4 bases and J by 5 bases, with 11 bases between the two germline ends. The CDR3 length is 13 residues. Germline V lookup: CDR1 LGHDT, CDR2 YNNKEL (reference sequence). CDR3 coding DNA: TGTGCCAGCAGCCCGCCCCTCGGGACTGAAGCTTTCTTT. Protein product: CASSPPLGTEAFF.

The V gene is TRBV9, the J gene TRBJ1-2; 8 bases are a match to TRBD1. This CDR3 is built from 13 residues. The germline V gene has CDR1 SGDLS and CDR2 YYNGEE. Germline trimming cut 3 bases from V and 8 bases from J; bases unmatched to any gene: 6. The CDR3 reads CASSAGTGNGYTF. For the CDR3, the DNA is TGTGCCAGCAGCGCTGGGACAGGTAACGGCTACACCTTC.

This chain links TRBV15 with TRBJ1-1; the D is unclear. The CDR3 has 14 residues. V lost 9 bases and J 0 bases, leaving 14 bases between the germline ends. Germline assignment: CDR1 LNHNV and CDR2 YYDKDF (reference sequence). The chain's CDR3 is CATPEGLMNTEAFF. CDR3 in DNA: TGTGCCACTCCCGAGGGCCTCATGAACACTGAAGCTTTCTTT.

This sequence joins TRBV12-3 or TRBV12-4 and TRBJ1-1; weak D call: TRBD1 (6 bases). This CDR3 spans 16 amino acids. Trimming stripped 7 bases from V and 2 bases from J, with 20 bases between. As DNA, the CDR3 is TGTGCCAGCACCCTAGGGGGTTGGGGGGGAAACACTGAAGCTTTCTTT. Its translation: CASTLGGWGGNTEAFF.

This clonotype was recorded a few times. The chain uses TRBV12-3 or TRBV12-4 and TRBJ2-3, with D possibly matching TRBD1 (6 bases). The V end was cut by 7 bases, the J end by 8 bases, with 25 bases between. The CDR3 sequence is 16 residues long. The CDR3 region has the DNA TGTGCCAGCACCCCCTTAGGGACAAAACCCGGTGGTACGCAGTATTTT. Protein product: CASTPLGTKPGGTQYF.

The chain uses TRBV7-2 and TRBJ2-5; maybe TRBD2 (6 bases). From germline, CDR1 is SGHTA and CDR2 FQGNSA. The V gene lost 1 base and the J gene lost 2 bases, with 8 bases spanning the gap. This CDR3 region has 14 residues. The CDR3 is CASSLGREQETQYF. In DNA, the CDR3 is TGTGCCAGCAGCTTAGGGAGGGAGCAAGAGACCCAGTACTTC.

There are a few counts of this clonotype. V and J are TRBV12-3 or TRBV12-4 and TRBJ2-5; 8 positions agree with TRBD1. V gave up 0 bases and J gave up 1 base; unmatched junction bases: 4. The CDR3 extends over 16 amino acids. The CDR3 region has the DNA TGTGCCAGCAGTTTAGCCGGACAGGGTTTCCAAGAGACCCAGTACTTC. Protein: CASSLAGQGFQETQYF.

CDR3 residues: CASSLVSPSNQPQHF. CDR3 in DNA: TGCGCCAGCAGCTTAGTATCACCAAGCAATCAGCCCCAGCATTTT. The chain has TRBV5-1 and TRBJ1-5; D gene ambiguous. The V gene lost 2 bases and the J gene lost 1 base, with 10 bases spanning the gap. The length of the CDR3 is 15 residues. CDR1 SGHRS and CDR2 YFSETQ come from the germline V gene.

The chain recombines TRBV11-2 with TRBJ2-6; TRBD2 aligns across 7 bases. In germline, CDR1 is SGHAT, CDR2 FQNNGV. CDR3 length: 19 amino acids. V gave up 5 bases and J gave up 0 bases; unmatched junction bases: 13. The CDR3: CASSARLPGGVSGANVLTF. CDR3 in DNA: TGTGCCAGCAGCGCGCGCCTTCCGGGGGGTGTCTCTGGGGCCAACGTCCTGACTTTC. Based on the CDR3 plus reference TRBV11-2 and TRBJ2-6, the full variable domain is EAGVAQSPRYKIIEKRQSVAFWCNPISGHATLYWYQQILGQGPKLLIQFQNNGVVDDSQLPKDRFSAERLKGVDSTLKIQPAKLEDSAVYLCASSARLPGGVSGANVLTFGAGSRLTVL.

This chain links TRBV29-1 with TRBJ1-1; D gene unclear. V was shortened by 0 bases and J by 4 bases, with 9 bases between the two germline ends. This CDR3 is built from 13 residues. Per the germline V gene, CDR1 is SQVTM and CDR2 is ANQGSEA. CDR3 residues: CSVEDDRSTEAFF. CDR3 DNA: TGCAGCGTTGAAGACGATCGTAGCACTGAAGCTTTCTTT. The variable domain in full, with the rest retrieved from reference TRBV29-1 and TRBJ1-1, is SAVISQKPSRDICQRGTSLTIQCQVDSQVTMMFWYRQQPGQSLTLIATANQGSEATYESGFVIDKFPISRPNLTFSTLTVSNMSPEDSSIYLCSVEDDRSTEAFFGQGTRLTVV.

The chain uses TRBV20-1 and TRBJ1-2; D might be TRBD1 (5 bases). Germline values: CDR1 DFQATT, CDR2 SNEGSKA (reference sequence). The CDR3 spans 13 residues. V lost 7 bases and J lost 0, with 12 bases in between. CDR3 sequence (DNA): TGCAGTGGGGGGAGGGTAGCTAACTATGGCTACACCTTC. This gives the protein CSGGRVANYGYTF.

This clonotype was seen a few times. This chain uses TRBV3-1 with TRBJ1-2, with D tentatively TRBD1 (5 bases). This CDR3 is built from 14 residues. Per the germline V gene, CDR1 is LGHDT and CDR2 is YNNKEL (reference sequence). The V end was cut by 1 base, the J end by 8 bases, with 14 bases between. CDR3 nucleotide sequence: TGTGCCAGCAGCCAAGGAGGGGCTTCCTCCGGCTACACCTTC. The encoded protein is CASSQGGASSGYTF.

This clonotype has only a few counts. The chain is built from TRBV5-8 and TRBJ2-7; TRBD1 might be the D (6 bases). Germline values: CDR1 SGHTS, CDR2 YDEGEE. With 1 base removed from V and 5 bases from J, the gap between germline ends came to 13 bases. The CDR3 is 14 amino acids. In DNA form, the CDR3 reads TGTGCCAGCAGCTTGTACAGGGAGTACCACGAGCAGTACTTC. It yields the protein CASSLYREYHEQYF.

This clonotype was seen a handful of times. This rearrangement joins TRBV20-1 to TRBJ2-1, with 8 nucleotides matching TRBD2. Germline loops: CDR1 DFQATT, CDR2 SNEGSKA (reference sequence). The CDR3 length is 15 residues. J was trimmed by 5 bases and V by 6 bases; bases with no gene match: 12. The CDR3 DNA sequence: TGCAGTGCCGCCCCCACGGCGCGGGGGGACAATGAGCAGTTCTTC. This gives the protein CSAAPTARGDNEQFF.

The V and J genes are TRBV6-5 and TRBJ2-2; D ambiguous. CDR1 and CDR2 from the germline V gene are MNHEY and SVGAGI. Trimming removed 2 bases at V and 3 bases at J, with 4 bases between. The CDR3 consists of 13 residues. The CDR3 DNA sequence: TGTGCCAGCAGTTACACCTACACCGGGGAGCTGTTTTTT. Protein: CASSYTYTGELFF.

This clonotype has just a few counts. The rearrangement links TRBV9 to TRBJ2-1; 8 bases align to TRBD2. Germline CDR1 and CDR2: SGDLS and YYNGEE. After removal of 3 bases from V and 2 bases from J, the junction contained 1 base not matched to a gene. The CDR3 spans 14 residues. The CDR3 nucleotides read TGTGCCAGCAGCGGCGGGGGGACCTACAATGAGCAGTTCTTC. Residues: CASSGGGTYNEQFF. The full variable domain, completed using reference TRBV9 and TRBJ2-1, is DSGVTQTPKHLITATGQRVTLRCSPRSGDLSVYWYQQSLDQGLQFLIQYYNGEERAKGNILERFSAQQFPDLHSELNLSSLELGDSALYFCASSGGGTYNEQFFGPGTRLTVL.

As for this clonotype: A read error may explain this, as a much larger clone is one base away. The rearrangement links TRBV7-2 to TRBJ2-3; D is possibly TRBD1 (6 bases). Germline V CDR1 and CDR2: SGHTA, FQGNSA. V was clipped by 7 bases and J by 3 bases, with 14 bases between them. This CDR3 is built from 14 residues. CDR3 protein: CASTNRQVTDTQYF. CDR3 sequence (DNA): TGTGCCAGCACCAACCGACAGGTGACAGATACGCAGTATTTT. The variable domain in full, completed from reference TRBV7-2 and TRBJ2-3, reads GAGVSQSPSNKVTEKGKDVELRCDPISGHTALYWYRQSLGQGLEFLIYFQGNSAPDKSGLPSDRFSAERTGGSVSTLTIQRTQQEDSAVYLCASTNRQVTDTQYFGPGTRLTVL.

This clonotype has a handful of counts. The chain has TRBV5-1 and TRBJ1-2, with TRBD1 matching over 10 bases. The germline gives CDR1 SGHRS, CDR2 YFSETQ. Trimming cost V 0 bases and J 8 bases; bases outside gene matches: 10. This CDR3 spans 16 amino acids. DNA for the CDR3: TGCGCCAGCAGCTTGGGCATTCGGACAGGGGGTGGCGGCTACACCTTC. Its translation is CASSLGIRTGGGGYTF.